The T cell receptor (beta chain) described here comes from a study of shared clonotypes between healthy human individuals. Per the germline V gene, CDR1 is LGHNA and CDR2 is YNFKEQ. The V segment lost 4 bases and the J segment 4 bases; nucleotides outside the gene matches: 10. The CDR3 length is 16 residues. Every contributor of samples was a Caucasian grown-up residing in Nashville, Tennessee. Per the study methods: Junction-only sequences without quality scores came from ImmunoSEQ, so filtering differed. Generated by immunoSEQ multiplex PCR, the TCRdb table keeps only in-frame clones and is missing some. D and trimming come from the DNA, and the V and J calls and clone size come from that table. The profile shows about 2.4 million clones, 80% to 95% of them singletons.

The specimen was naive CD4+ T cells from PBMCs. The subset: CD45RA+ positively selected. The chain combines TRBV4-2 with TRBJ2-3; 8 bases agree with TRBD2. This receptor was taken from a young man in good health. Some clones in this sample may be carry-over from other donors' samples. The CDR3 is CASSPEGAGVPDTQYF. The CDR3, as DNA: TGTGCCAGCAGCCCTGAAGGAGCGGGAGTTCCAGATACGCAGTATTTT.